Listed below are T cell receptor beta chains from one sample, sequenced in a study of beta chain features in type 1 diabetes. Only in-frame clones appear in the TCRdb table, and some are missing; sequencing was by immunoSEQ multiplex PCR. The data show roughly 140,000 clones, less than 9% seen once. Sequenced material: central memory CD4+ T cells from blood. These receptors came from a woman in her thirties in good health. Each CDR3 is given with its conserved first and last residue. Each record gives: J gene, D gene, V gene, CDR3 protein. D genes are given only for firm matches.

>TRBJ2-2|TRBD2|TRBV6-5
CASSSWTSGMAGELFF
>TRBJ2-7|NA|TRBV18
CASSPDYQHYEQYF
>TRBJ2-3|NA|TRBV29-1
CSSSGSTDTQYF
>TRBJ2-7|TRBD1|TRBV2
CASKRDRDYEQYF
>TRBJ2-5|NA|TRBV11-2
CASSLKISGGLETQYF
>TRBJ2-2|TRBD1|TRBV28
CASWDRGWSGELFF
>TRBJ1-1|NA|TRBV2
CASSQRQANTEAFF
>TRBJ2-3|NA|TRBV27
CASSSPRSPTSTDTQYF
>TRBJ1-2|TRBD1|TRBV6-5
CASSQLGGYGYGYTF
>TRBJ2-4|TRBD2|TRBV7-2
CASSLTSGRAQNIQYF
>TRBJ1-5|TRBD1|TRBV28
CASEQGAGNQPQHF
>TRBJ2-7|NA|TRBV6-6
CASSPTAGEQYF
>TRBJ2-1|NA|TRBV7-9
CASSPLGGGEQFF
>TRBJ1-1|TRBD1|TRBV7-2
CASSQDWTGTEAFF
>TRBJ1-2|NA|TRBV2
CASASGALPNYGYTF
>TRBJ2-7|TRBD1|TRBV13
CASSRGTGVGSYEQYF
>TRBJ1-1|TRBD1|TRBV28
CASTIEQGDTEAFF
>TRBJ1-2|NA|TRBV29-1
CSVDTRDSDGYTF
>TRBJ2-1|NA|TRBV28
CASSLYRRRGNEQFF
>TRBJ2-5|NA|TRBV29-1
CSVSAMGSETQYF
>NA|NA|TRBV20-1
CSARTQREQYF
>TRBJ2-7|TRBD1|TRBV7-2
CASSLGQGAAGYEQYF
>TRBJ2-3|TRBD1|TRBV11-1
CASSGRDRGRRTDTQYF
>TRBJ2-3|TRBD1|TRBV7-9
CASSSGQNTQYF
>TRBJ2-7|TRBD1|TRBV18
CASSPPLGQDDSYEQYF
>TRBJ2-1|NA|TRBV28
CASSTSPAHEQFF
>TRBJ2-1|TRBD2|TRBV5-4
CASSLREGRNEQFF
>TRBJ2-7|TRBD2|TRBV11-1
CASSLDLLAGGHEQYF
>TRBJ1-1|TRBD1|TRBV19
CASSDRGPNTEAFF
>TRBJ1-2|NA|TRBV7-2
CASSLRMLQALGGYTF
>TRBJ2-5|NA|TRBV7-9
CASSAHSGALTQYF
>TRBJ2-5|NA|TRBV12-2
CASRLAGAGSVEETQYF
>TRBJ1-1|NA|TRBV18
CASSPPGAEAFF